This TCR beta chain was sequenced for a study of regulatory T cells in long-lasting Graves disease. Study-wide findings and caveats: Segments TRBV28, TRBJ1-2 and TRBJ2-5 showed preferential usage in persistent disease.

According to the study, TCR beta libraries were built with iRepertoire HTBI primers and CDR3-region Arm-PCR. From the multiplex PCR reads, TCRdb called clonotypes with MiXCR, one entry per CDR3 protein. The repertoire holds about 620,000 distinct CDR3 sequences, with 15% to 20% as singletons. CDR1 is SGHAT, CDR2 FQDESV, per germline (reference sequence). V lost 5 bases to trimming and J lost 3 bases, with 17 bases between them. The CDR3 has 15 residues. Time point specified: newly diagnosed GD, antithyroid drugs for less than 3 months. PBMC-derived RNA was used for the TCR library. Patient provenance is recorded as an endocrinology department in Xi'an, China. In the case of this clonotype: Its antigen is unidentified.

The sample was also linked to a second study, of T cells in Graves' hyperthyroidism and ophthalmopathy. That study adds: Every diagnosis used clinical symptoms, serum thyroxine and TRAb, thyroid ultrasound and orbital computed tomography. Appearing also in blood were most of the thyroid clonotypes expanded above 0.001.

The origin of this receptor is a woman in her thirties with Graves disease. The rearrangement links TRBV11-1 to TRBJ2-7, with D perhaps given as TRBD1 or TRBD2 (5 bases each). Here the sequenced sample was peripheral blood mononuclear cells (PBMCs), taken at new diagnosis, from a patient treated with antithyroid drugs. CDR3 residues: CASSPYPGPVYEQYF. CDR3 nucleotides: TGTGCCAGCAGCCCTTACCCGGGACCGGTCTACGAGCAGTACTTC.